The entry below describes one T cell receptor (beta chain). The CDR3 totals 14 residues. Trimming at V came to 9 bases and at J to 6 bases, leaving 8 bases not matched to a gene. From germline, CDR1 is MNHEY and CDR2 SMNVEV (reference sequence). This sample is part of a study of blood T cell repertoires in COVID-19. For the study at large: Spain, Italy and the United States supplied samples that represented acute and convalescent COVID-19. Sources were T cells, B-cell-depleted T cells, or PBMCs; the material itself was cDNA or gDNA.

Authors' methods: By means of reference gene primer amplification, nucleated cell counts were estimated. Clones were sequenced by immunoSEQ multiplex PCR, and TCRdb holds only the in-frame ones, with some missing. V, J and clone size are those of that table, while D and trimming were read from the DNA. The profile shows some 93,000 clones, about 85% of them singletons. The sequenced material came from peripheral blood. The rearrangement uses TRBV27 and TRBJ1-6, with 7 bases aligning to TRBD1. The sequence derives from a man aged 60-69 years with acute or convalescent COVID-19. The CDR3 protein is CASRQTGRNSPLHF. The CDR3 bases are TGTGCCAGTCGACAGACAGGGCGTAATTCACCCCTCCACTTT.